What follows are 22 T cell receptor beta chains derived from one specimen sequenced in a study of blood T cell repertoires in COVID-19. The method was immunoSEQ multiplex PCR; TCRdb's version includes in-frame clones alone and lacks a portion of them. The table records under 350,000 clones, under 95% of them present only once. Sample: PBMCs or T cells enriched from blood (not recorded which). These receptors originate from a man aged 55 to 69 who had recovered from COVID-19.

V is TRBV18 and J is TRBJ1-2; no clear D gene. Germline CDR1 KGHSH, CDR2 LQKENI. With 4 bases removed from V and 4 bases from J, the gap between germline ends came to 16 bases. This CDR3 region has 15 residues. CDR3 nucleotide sequence: TGTGCCAGCTCACTACCATTAGGAGGTTCCTATGGCTACACCTTC. It codes for CASSLPLGGSYGYTF.

V gene TRBV18 combines with J gene TRBJ2-6, with D maybe TRBD1 (5 bases). This CDR3 comprises 16 residues. Germline CDR1 and CDR2: KGHSH and LQKENI. Between the trimmed V and J ends, which lost 1 base and 1 base, there was a span of 8 bases. The CDR3 sequence is CASSPLRVSGANVLTF. CDR3 bases: TGTGCCAGCTCACCACTCAGGGTATCTGGGGCCAACGTCCTGACTTTC.

This clone was observed a single time. The chain carries TRBV7-2 and TRBJ1-2; perhaps TRBD1 as D (6 bases). V was cut by 1 base and J by 8 bases, with 14 bases left in between. Germline CDR1 reads SGHTA; CDR2 reads FQGNSA. The CDR3 contains 14 residues. CDR3 sequence: CASSLGGRLGGYTF. The CDR3 DNA reads as TGTGCCAGCAGCTTAGGGGGGCGTCTTGGAGGCTACACCTTC.

The chain employs TRBV18 and TRBJ2-7; 8 bases map to TRBD2. The CDR3 loop spans 15 amino acids. V trimming: 3 bases; J trimming: 7 bases; junction bases outside the gene matches: 11. Germline lookup yields CDR1 KGHSH and CDR2 LQKENI. DNA for the CDR3: TGTGCCAGCTCACCCTACCCGGGACTAGATTATGAGCAGTACTTC. Its protein product is CASSPYPGLDYEQYF.

The chain is built from TRBV4-3 and TRBJ1-1; D remains unclear. CDR3 size: 13 residues. V was pared by 1 base and J by 5 bases, with 8 bases between. Germline assignment: CDR1 LGHNA and CDR2 YSLEER. The CDR3 loop reads CASSQVVGTEAFF. Here the CDR3 DNA reads TGCGCCAGCAGCCAAGTAGTCGGGACTGAAGCTTTCTTT.

V gene TRBV30 combines with J gene TRBJ1-2, with 7 bases matching TRBD1. Germline-derived CDR1 and CDR2 are GTSNPN and SVGIG (reference sequence). V lost 4 bases to trimming and J lost 10 bases; unmatched junction nucleotides: 9. The CDR3 contains 12 residues. The CDR3 nucleotides read TGTGCCTGGAAGGGACAGAGGGCTTTCTACACCTTC. This encodes CAWKGQRAFYTF.

This chain connects TRBV6-6 to TRBJ2-7; 9 nucleotides agree with TRBD1. The CDR3 runs to 15 residues. Germline V gene lookup returns CDR1 MNHNY and CDR2 SVGAGI (reference sequence). V dropped 4 bases and J dropped 5; count of bases not matched to a gene: 9. The CDR3 loop is CASSSGGTGIHEQYF. The CDR3 DNA reads as TGTGCCAGCAGTTCTGGCGGGACAGGGATACACGAGCAGTACTTC.

The rearrangement links TRBV5-6 to TRBJ1-5; 8 bases match TRBD1. V lost 4 bases, J lost 5 bases, and 14 bases stayed unmatched. The CDR3 spans 17 residues. Germline CDR1 and CDR2: SGHDT and YYEEEE. CDR3 DNA sequence: TGTGCCAGCAGCCAGGACAGGGACCACCCTTTGGATCAGCCCCAGCATTTT. This translates into CASSQDRDHPLDQPQHF.

The rearrangement links TRBV7-3 to TRBJ2-3; 11 bases are shared with TRBD1. This CDR3 contains 15 residues. With 5 bases clipped from V and 8 bases from J, the junction kept 9 bases outside the gene matches. CDR1 SGHTA and CDR2 FQGTGA come from the germline V gene. The chain's CDR3 is CASSLQGGQGATQYF. CDR3 DNA: TGTGCCAGCAGCCTACAGGGAGGACAGGGGGCTACGCAGTATTTT.

V usage is TRBV28 and J usage is TRBJ1-5; D not certain. The ends were cut back, 5 bases at V and 5 bases at J, with 10 bases in the middle. The CDR3 totals 13 residues. CDR1 and CDR2 from the germline V gene are MDHEN and SYDVKM. CDR3 protein: CASSEGIDQPQHF. The CDR3 region has the DNA TGTGCCAGCAGTGAGGGAATTGATCAGCCCCAGCATTTT.

This chain connects TRBV19 to TRBJ1-1; TRBD1 might be the D (6 bases). This CDR3 comprises 17 residues. The germline V and J ends were trimmed by 3 bases and 0 bases, with 17 bases remaining between them. The germline V gene encodes CDR1 LNHDA and CDR2 SQIVND (reference sequence). For the CDR3, the DNA is TGTGCCAGTAGTATCCTTGGGCAGGGGCTCATGAACACTGAAGCTTTCTTT. It encodes CASSILGQGLMNTEAFF.

The chain recombines TRBV2 with TRBJ1-1, with TRBD1 as a possible D gene (6 bases). Germline CDR1 SNHLY, CDR2 FYNNEI. V was shortened by 8 bases and J by 0 bases, with 13 bases between the two germline ends. The CDR3 is made up of 14 amino acids. The CDR3 reads CASDEDSMNTEAFF. The CDR3 DNA sequence: TGTGCCAGCGATGAGGACAGCATGAACACTGAAGCTTTCTTT.

The chain joins TRBV9 to TRBJ1-1; D gene unclear. Trimming cost V 0 bases and J 1 base, with 4 bases left between them. The length of the CDR3 is 13 residues. Germline values: CDR1 SGDLS, CDR2 YYNGEE. This chain's CDR3 is CASSVAWNTEAFF. The CDR3 DNA is TGTGCCAGCAGCGTAGCGTGGAACACTGAAGCTTTCTTT.

This clone has a single count. This same CDR3 is encoded by further DNA sequences in the sample. The V gene is TRBV5-1, the J gene TRBJ2-3; 15 bases align to TRBD2. The ends lost 4 bases at V and 6 bases at J; junction bases unmatched: 6. The CDR3 covers 16 residues. Germline V lookup: CDR1 SGHRS, CDR2 YFSETQ. In DNA form, the CDR3 reads TGCGCCAGCAGCACGGGACTAGCGGGAGGTTCGGATACGCAGTATTTT. Translating it yields CASSTGLAGGSDTQYF.

The J gene is TRBJ2-1, the V gene TRBV9; 11 bases are shared with TRBD2. J lost 9 bases, V lost 0 bases, and 5 bases had no gene match. Germline lookup yields CDR1 SGDLS and CDR2 YYNGEE. The CDR3 extends over 15 amino acids. CDR3 nucleotide sequence: TGTGCCAGCAGCGTAGCGGCTAGCGGGGGGTCTGAGCAGTTCTTC. It specifies CASSVAASGGSEQFF.

The chain combines TRBV2 with TRBJ2-1, with TRBD2 matching over 12 bases. Germline CDR1 is SNHLY and CDR2 is FYNNEI. V was pared by 7 bases and J by 2 bases, with 12 bases of the junction left unmatched. This CDR3 has 18 amino acids. CDR3 coding DNA: TGTGCCAGCACAACTAGCGGGAGGCCCCCAGTCACCTACAATGAGCAGTTCTTC. Encoded protein: CASTTSGRPPVTYNEQFF.

V and J are TRBV9 and TRBJ1-2; no clear D. In germline, CDR1 is SGDLS, CDR2 YYNGEE. The CDR3 spans 15 residues. Trimming stripped 4 bases from V and 8 bases from J, with 21 bases between. This chain's CDR3 is CASSPMTPGSRGYTF. CDR3 sequence (DNA): TGTGCCAGCAGCCCCATGACGCCCGGGTCACGAGGCTACACCTTC. The full variable domain, completed using reference TRBV9 and TRBJ1-2, is DSGVTQTPKHLITATGQRVTLRCSPRSGDLSVYWYQQSLDQGLQFLIQYYNGEERAKGNILERFSAQQFPDLHSELNLSSLELGDSALYFCASSPMTPGSRGYTFGSGTRLTVV.

The chain couples TRBV5-1 to TRBJ2-7, with 13 bases matching TRBD2. V dropped 5 bases and J dropped 5; count of bases not matched to a gene: 7. Germline V gene sequence: CDR1 SGHRS, CDR2 YFSETQ. CDR3 length: 15 residues. The chain's CDR3 is CASRPPGLAGNEQYF. In DNA form, the CDR3 reads TGCGCCAGCAGGCCACCGGGACTAGCGGGAAACGAGCAGTACTTC. The full variable domain, with the rest looked up from reference TRBV5-1 and TRBJ2-7, is KAGVTQTPRYLIKTRGQQVTLSCSPISGHRSVSWYQQTPGQGLQFLFEYFSETQRNKGNFPGRFSGRQFSNSRSEMNVSTLELGDSALYLCASRPPGLAGNEQYFGPGTRLTVT.

J is TRBJ2-3 and V is TRBV19; the D is unclear. This CDR3 comprises 14 residues. Germline CDR1 LNHDA, CDR2 SQIVND (reference sequence). Deletions cut 4 bases from V and 2 bases from J, with 10 bases between. This CDR3 reads CASSNGGYTDTQYF. CDR3 DNA: TGTGCCAGTAGTAACGGCGGATACACAGATACGCAGTATTTT.

The rearrangement links TRBV18 to TRBJ1-1; the match to TRBD1 covers 10 bases. Trimming removed 3 bases from V and 1 base from J; junction bases left unmatched: 2. This CDR3 comprises 15 residues. CDR1 and CDR2 (germline): KGHSH, LQKENI. CDR3 loop: CASSPRTGGNTEAFF. The CDR3 coding sequence is TGTGCCAGCTCACCGCGGACAGGGGGGAACACTGAAGCTTTCTTT.

The chain combines TRBV6-5 with TRBJ1-1; D gene uncertain. The ends were cut back, 5 bases at V and 5 bases at J, with 12 bases in the middle. Germline V gives CDR1 MNHEY, CDR2 SVGAGI. The length of the CDR3 is 13 residues. The CDR3 DNA follows: TGTGCCAGCAGTCAAAGCAGGAGGACTGAAGCTTTCTTT. Protein sequence: CASSQSRRTEAFF.

Written as DNA, the CDR3 is TGTGCCTGGAGTTCTCGGGGGAATGAGCAGTTCTTC. It is translated as CAWSSRGNEQFF. The chain recombines TRBV30 with TRBJ2-1; D is possibly TRBD2 (6 bases). The CDR3 contains 12 residues. Looked up from germline, CDR1 is GTSNPN and CDR2 is SVGIG (reference sequence). V lost 2 bases and J 7 bases, leaving 9 bases between the germline ends.